This T cell receptor beta chain was captured in a study of control samples from healthy donors and cancer patients. Here immunoSEQ multiplex PCR was the method, and the copy in TCRdb shows in-frame clones only, minus some. The sample records about 180,000 clones, around 90% being singletons. Sequenced input: blood. This TCR derives from a young man in good health.

CDR3 DNA sequence: TGTGCCAGCAGCCCGGGCATCTACGAGCAGTACTTC. This gives the protein CASSPGIYEQYF. This sequence joins TRBV11-2 and TRBJ2-7; unclear D gene. This CDR3 has 12 residues. Germline V gene data show CDR1 as SGHAT and CDR2 as FQNNGV. V was shortened by 5 bases and J by 3 bases, with 8 bases between the two germline ends.